The next 12 T cell receptor beta chains were all read from a single sample in a study of T cells in Graves' hyperthyroidism and ophthalmopathy. Amplification of TCR beta CDR3 regions was performed using RNA transcripts as template. With the HTBI primer set, the TCR CDR3 went through a first round of RT-PCR. Each CDR3 protein is one row after TCRdb ran MiXCR on the multiplex PCR reads. Of approximately 620,000 distinct CDR3 sequences detected, 15% to 20% appear once; the ten largest clones hold 2.5% to 4%. Sequencing input: blood. Every receptor here comes from a woman between 40 and 55 years old with Graves' ophthalmopathy.

A note on this clonotype: One end of the junction varies from germline; a read error may be responsible. The chain is built from TRBV18 and TRBJ2-3; 7 nucleotides agree with TRBD1. The CDR3 length is 12 residues. Germline V lookup: CDR1 KGHSH, CDR2 LQKENI. CDR3 in DNA: TGTGCCAGCTCAGTAGGGACAGATATGCAGTATTTT. Amino acid sequence: CASSVGTDMQYF.

J is TRBJ1-1 and V is TRBV19; D perhaps matches TRBD1 (6 bases). V dropped 6 bases and J dropped 1 base, with 18 bases sitting between them. CDR1 and CDR2 from the germline V gene are LNHDA and SQIVND (reference sequence). CDR3 length: 16 residues. This chain's CDR3 is CASSNVPGHTNTEAFF. CDR3 bases: TGTGCCAGTAGCAACGTTCCGGGACATACGAACACTGAAGCTTTCTTT.

The chain employs TRBV20-1 and TRBJ2-2; D might be TRBD2 (6 bases). The V gene's germline CDR1 is DFQATT and CDR2 SNEGSKA (reference sequence). CDR3 length equals 14 residues. V was clipped by 3 bases and J by 4 bases, with 12 bases between them. CDR3 loop: CSASYSGVTGELFF. The CDR3 DNA follows: TGCAGTGCTAGTTATAGCGGAGTCACCGGGGAGCTGTTTTTT.

The table lists this clonotype with a few counts. J is TRBJ2-7 and V is TRBV29-1, with 8 bases lining up with TRBD1. Per the germline V gene, CDR1 is SQVTM and CDR2 is ANQGSEA. The CDR3 sequence is 12 residues long. Unmatched junction bases numbered 4, after V lost 4 bases and J lost 5 bases. The CDR3 here is CSVVQGADEQYF. CDR3 bases: TGCAGCGTTGTCCAGGGGGCGGACGAGCAGTACTTC.

V usage is TRBV5-1 and J usage is TRBJ1-4; D uncertain. CDR1 is SGHRS, CDR2 YFSETQ, per germline. This CDR3 comprises 14 residues. Trimming stripped 5 bases from V and 7 bases from J, with 15 bases between. CDR3 region: CASSSQGGVEKLFF. In DNA form, the CDR3 reads TGCGCCAGCAGTTCACAAGGCGGGGTTGAAAAACTGTTTTTT. The full variable domain, rest sourced from reference TRBV5-1 and TRBJ1-4, is KAGVTQTPRYLIKTRGQQVTLSCSPISGHRSVSWYQQTPGQGLQFLFEYFSETQRNKGNFPGRFSGRQFSNSRSEMNVSTLELGDSALYLCASSSQGGVEKLFFGSGTQLSVL.

This clonotype was recorded many times. CDR3 nucleotides: TGTGCCAGCAGCCGCCCACCCGAAGAAAACGACGATACGCAGTATTTT. The encoded protein is CASSRPPEENDDTQYF. The V call is TRBV7-6, the J call TRBJ2-3; D uncertain. V lost 5 bases and J lost 6, with 21 bases in between. Germline CDR1 is SGHVS and CDR2 is FNYEAQ. The CDR3 is 16 amino acids.

A few counts support this clonotype. The chain joins TRBV7-8 to TRBJ1-1; possibly TRBD1 for D (5 bases). Looked up from germline, CDR1 is SGHVS and CDR2 is FQNEAQ. V lost 0 bases to trimming and J lost 1 base, with 15 bases between them. This CDR3 is 17 amino acids long. The CDR3 sequence: CASSLAMGPVGNTEAFF. In DNA, the CDR3 is TGTGCCAGCAGCTTAGCAATGGGGCCTGTGGGGAACACTGAAGCTTTCTTT.

There are a few counts of this clonotype. The chain links TRBV15 to TRBJ1-1; 8 nucleotides line up with TRBD1. This CDR3 has 17 amino acids. From germline, CDR1 is LNHNV and CDR2 YYDKDF (reference sequence). V lost 3 bases to trimming and J lost 1 base; unmatched junction nucleotides: 10. In nucleotides, the CDR3 is TGTGCCACCAGCAGGGTTAACAGGGGGGGAACGAACACTGAAGCTTTCTTT. It translates to CATSRVNRGGTNTEAFF.

This clonotype was counted at least ten times. The CDR3 DNA is TGTGCCAGCAGCTTTGGCAGGGCGTTCGCAGATACGCAGTATTTT. Encoded protein: CASSFGRAFADTQYF. This chain uses TRBV7-9 with TRBJ2-3, with TRBD1 as a possible D gene (5 bases). The germline CDR1 and CDR2 sequences are SEHNR and FQNEAQ (reference sequence). V lost 3 bases, J lost 4 bases, and 14 bases lay in between. The CDR3 consists of 15 residues.

This clonotype was seen ten or more times. The chain links TRBV20-1 to TRBJ2-7; 9 nucleotides line up with TRBD2. Germline assignment: CDR1 DFQATT and CDR2 SNEGSKA (reference sequence). J was trimmed by 5 bases and V by 2 bases; bases with no gene match: 10. The CDR3 contains 15 residues. DNA of the CDR3: TGCAGTGCTAGACATCCTAGCGGGATCAGTGACGAGCAGTACTTC. Its protein is CSARHPSGISDEQYF.

This clonotype was recorded many times. CDR3 nucleotides: TGTGCCAGCTCACCTTCCGGGCCGTGGGGCAATCAGCCCCAGCATTTT. Its translation: CASSPSGPWGNQPQHF. The chain links TRBV7-8 to TRBJ1-5; D remains ambiguous. CDR3 length: 16 residues. Germline V lookup: CDR1 SGHVS, CDR2 FQNEAQ. V was cut by 8 bases and J by 2 bases, with 19 bases left in between.

This clonotype occurred many times. The chain joins TRBV2 to TRBJ1-5; TRBD1 aligns across 8 bases. The J segment lost 3 bases and the V segment lost 5 bases, leaving 9 bases of the junction unmatched. CDR1 is SNHLY and CDR2 is FYNNEI in the germline V gene. This CDR3 has 16 residues. The CDR3 region is CASSSGETGANQPQHF. The CDR3 region has the DNA TGTGCCAGCAGTTCTGGGGAGACAGGGGCCAATCAGCCCCAGCATTTT.